A selection of T cell receptor beta chains follows, all from one sample in a study of blood T cell repertoires in COVID-19. Sequencing used immunoSEQ multiplex PCR; TCRdb keeps in-frame clones, though not all of them. Here the sample spans about 300,000 clones, roughly 87% being singletons. The sequenced material came from peripheral blood. Receptors originate from a man younger than 35 with active or convalescent COVID-19. CDR3s include the opening cysteine and the closing phenylalanine or tryptophan. Each record gives: V gene, CDR3 length, D gene, clone size, J gene, CDR3 protein, CDR3 DNA. The D gene is left open where the match is weak. The size of a clone is reported for some rows only, either as once, few or many, or as a class for expanded clones.

TRBV28	15	.	.	TRBJ2-1	CASSLRMTGHNEQFF	TGTGCCAGCAGTTTAAGGATGACAGGTCACAATGAGCAGTTCTTC
TRBV7-9	17	TRBD1	.	TRBJ2-7	CASSLPEVTGEVYEQYF	TGTGCCAGCAGCCTACCCGAGGTAACAGGGGAAGTGTACGAGCAGTACTTC
TRBV29-1	12	.	.	TRBJ1-4	CSVCGHDEKLFF	TGCAGCGTCTGCGGACACGATGAAAAACTGTTTTTT
TRBV6-6	14	.	.	TRBJ2-7	CASSYSGGEDEQYF	TGTGCCAGCAGTTACTCGGGTGGGGAGGACGAGCAGTACTTC
TRBV27	14	.	.	TRBJ2-7	CASSFAPAGYEQYF	TGTGCCAGCAGTTTTGCCCCCGCGGGTTACGAGCAGTACTTC
TRBV5-1	14	TRBD2	.	TRBJ2-5	CASSFNSGRETQYF	TGCGCCAGCAGCTTCAACAGCGGGAGGGAGACCCAGTACTTC
TRBV7-2	14	.	.	TRBJ2-1	CASSLVASRNEQFF	TGTGCCAGCAGCTTAGTTGCTAGCAGGAATGAGCAGTTCTTC
TRBV2	13	.	.	TRBJ2-1	CASSEGHYNEQFF	TGTGCCAGCAGCGAGGGACACTACAATGAGCAGTTCTTC
TRBV24-1	18	TRBD2	.	TRBJ2-1	CATSDPLAGPTFSNEQFF	TGTGCCACCAGTGATCCCCTAGCGGGACCGACATTTTCAAATGAGCAGTTCTTC
TRBV5-1	15	TRBD1	.	TRBJ1-4	CASSLGQGAEEKLFF	TGCGCCAGCAGCTTGGGGCAGGGGGCAGAAGAAAAACTGTTTTTT
TRBV9	15	.	.	TRBJ2-5	CASSLGGGYEETQYF	TGTGCCAGCAGCCTAGGAGGGGGATACGAAGAGACCCAGTACTTC
TRBV28	14	.	.	TRBJ1-4	CASVGPATNEKLFF	TGTGCCAGCGTCGGTCCTGCAACTAATGAAAAACTGTTTTTT
TRBV5-4	15	.	.	TRBJ1-4	CASSPGGTGYEKLFF	TGTGCCAGCAGCCCGGGAGGGACGGGGTATGAAAAACTGTTTTTT
TRBV7-9	12	.	.	TRBJ1-5	CASSLVDQPQHF	TGTGCCAGCAGCTTAGTAGATCAGCCCCAGCATTTT
TRBV10-2	17	.	.	TRBJ1-2	CASSDLRVATNSYGYTF	TGCGCCAGCAGCGACCTTCGGGTTGCAACAAACTCCTATGGCTACACCTTC
TRBV11-2	17	TRBD1	.	TRBJ2-7	CASSSPSWTGRSYEQYF	TGTGCCAGCAGCTCCCCGTCGTGGACAGGGCGGAGCTACGAGCAGTACTTC
TRBV11-2	19	.	.	TRBJ2-3	CASSFRGSALTREEDTQYF	TGTGCCAGCAGCTTCCGTGGGAGCGCGCTTACAAGGGAAGAAGATACGCAGTATTTT
TRBV9	15	.	.	TRBJ1-5	CASSSDSYSNQPQHF	TGTGCCAGCAGCTCAGACAGCTATAGCAATCAGCCCCAGCATTTT
TRBV5-6	14	TRBD1	.	TRBJ2-5	CASSWGQGQETQYF	TGTGCCAGCAGCTGGGGACAGGGACAAGAGACCCAGTACTTC
TRBV2	12	TRBD1	.	TRBJ2-7	CASITGGYEQYF	TGTGCCAGCATTACAGGGGGCTACGAGCAGTACTTC
TRBV6-6	14	.	.	TRBJ1-2	CASSSGADTGGYTF	TGTGCCAGCAGTTCCGGAGCGGATACGGGTGGCTACACCTTC
TRBV7-3	14	TRBD1	.	TRBJ2-3	CASSFRQGSDTQYF	TGTGCCAGCAGCTTCCGACAGGGCTCAGATACGCAGTATTTT
TRBV24-1	14	TRBD2	.	TRBJ2-1	CATSRAGAQNEQFF	TGTGCCACCAGTCGAGCGGGAGCTCAAAATGAGCAGTTCTTC
TRBV18	19	.	.	TRBJ1-3	CASSPSFGSDHNSGNTIYF	TGTGCCAGCTCACCCTCGTTCGGGTCGGATCACAACTCTGGAAACACCATATATTTT
TRBV3-1/TRBV3-2	15	TRBD1	.	TRBJ2-5	CASSQRGQGMETQYF	TGTGCCAGCAGCCAAAGGGGACAGGGGATGGAGACCCAGTACTTC
TRBV9	17	.	once	TRBJ1-1	CASSENSGAGADTEAFF	TGTGCCAGCAGTGAGAATAGTGGGGCAGGGGCGGACACTGAAGCTTTCTTT
TRBV10-3	12	.	.	TRBJ1-2	CAIKGNDYGYTF	TGTGCCATCAAGGGGAACGACTATGGCTACACCTTC
TRBV7-7	15	TRBD2	.	TRBJ2-1	CASSLRYGGRDEQFF	TGTGCCAGCAGCTTACGGTACGGCGGGAGGGATGAGCAGTTCTTC
TRBV18	15	.	.	TRBJ1-1	CASSYLQNGNTEAFF	TGTGCCAGCTCATATCTACAGAATGGGAACACTGAAGCTTTCTTT
TRBV6-5	15	.	.	TRBJ2-1	CATSVWGTSYNEQFF	TGTGCCACCTCCGTCTGGGGGACTTCCTACAATGAGCAGTTCTTC
TRBV10-2	15	.	.	TRBJ2-1	CASRSGGLSYNEQFF	TGCGCCAGCAGATCGGGGGGCCTCTCCTACAATGAGCAGTTCTTC
TRBV3-1/TRBV3-2	16	TRBD1	.	TRBJ1-4	CASSPRSGGFGEKLFF	TGTGCCAGCAGCCCCCGGTCAGGGGGATTTGGTGAAAAACTGTTTTTT
TRBV9	14	.	.	TRBJ2-7	CASSVVPEGYEQYF	TGTGCCAGCAGCGTAGTTCCCGAGGGCTACGAGCAGTACTTC
TRBV7-3	13	.	.	TRBJ1-1	CASRPQAAGQAFF	TGTGCCAGCAGACCACAGGCGGCCGGGCAAGCTTTCTTT
TRBV4-1	14	TRBD1	.	TRBJ1-1	CASSRVGQGTEAFF	TGCGCCAGCAGCCGGGTCGGACAGGGAACTGAAGCTTTCTTT
TRBV5-1	15	.	.	TRBJ2-7	CASSLETQGFSEQYF	TGCGCCAGCAGCCTAGAAACTCAGGGATTCTCCGAGCAGTACTTC
TRBV29-1	14	TRBD2	.	TRBJ2-1	CSAKGLAGVGEQFF	TGCAGCGCCAAAGGACTAGCGGGGGTTGGAGAGCAGTTCTTC
TRBV7-9	12	.	.	TRBJ2-5	CASSPTGETQYF	TGTGCCAGCAGCCCGACGGGAGAGACCCAGTACTTC
TRBV5-1	14	TRBD2	few	TRBJ2-1	CASSARAGNNEQFF	TGCGCCAGCAGCGCCAGAGCGGGAAACAATGAGCAGTTCTTC
TRBV7-9	14	TRBD1	.	TRBJ1-2	CASNLRGQNYGYTF	TGTGCCAGCAACCTTAGGGGACAGAACTATGGCTACACCTTC
TRBV19	13	TRBD1	.	TRBJ1-2	CASKTTGGYGYTF	TGTGCCAGTAAGACGACAGGGGGCTATGGCTACACCTTC
TRBV5-6	14	.	.	TRBJ2-5	CASSLGQLGETQYF	TGTGCCAGCAGCTTGGGACAGTTAGGAGAGACCCAGTACTTC
TRBV27	13	.	.	TRBJ2-7	CASGEGGRYEQYF	TGTGCCAGCGGTGAGGGGGGGCGCTACGAGCAGTACTTC
TRBV4-1	14	.	.	TRBJ1-1	CASSQEVAETEAFF	TGCGCCAGCAGCCAAGAAGTAGCGGAAACTGAAGCTTTCTTT
TRBV7-9	13	.	.	TRBJ1-3	CASSSGSGNTIYF	TGTGCCAGCAGCTCGGGTTCTGGAAACACCATATATTTT
TRBV27	19	TRBD2	once	TRBJ2-1	CASSLLGPGGLSSYNEQFF	TGTGCCAGCAGTTTATTAGGCCCGGGAGGATTAAGCTCCTACAATGAGCAGTTCTTC
TRBV6-2/TRBV6-3	12	.	.	TRBJ2-7	CASSVDSYEQYF	TGTGCCAGCAGCGTAGACTCCTACGAGCAGTACTTC
TRBV11-2	15	TRBD2	.	TRBJ2-3	CASSQLAGGPDTQYF	TGTGCCAGCAGCCAACTAGCGGGGGGGCCTGATACGCAGTATTTT
TRBV7-9	13	TRBD2	few	TRBJ2-7	CAAQRTGGDEQYF	TGTGCCGCCCAACGGACCGGGGGGGACGAGCAGTACTTC
TRBV6-5	13	.	.	TRBJ2-3	CASHGDRTDTQYF	TGTGCCAGCCATGGAGATCGCACAGATACGCAGTATTTT
TRBV6-5	15	.	.	TRBJ2-3	CASSYSGILPFSQYF	TGTGCCAGCAGTTACTCCGGGATACTCCCCTTTTCGCAGTATTTT
TRBV4-2	18	.	.	TRBJ2-2	CASSQGSSSGARAGELFF	TGTGCCAGCAGCCAAGGATCAAGCTCGGGAGCTCGGGCCGGGGAGCTGTTTTTT
TRBV7-6	15	TRBD2	.	TRBJ2-2	CASSPDKGLAGELFF	TGTGCCAGCAGCCCGGATAAGGGACTAGCCGGGGAGCTGTTTTTT
TRBV5-1	15	.	.	TRBJ1-3	CASRPDRASGNTIYF	TGCGCCAGCAGACCAGACAGAGCCTCTGGAAACACCATATATTTT
TRBV28	12	.	.	TRBJ1-2	CASSRTVYGYTF	TGTGCCAGCAGCCGGACAGTCTATGGCTACACCTTC